This TCR beta chain was retrieved from a study of radiotherapy plus CTLA-4 blockade in lung cancer. Study-wide results and caveats: Early blood T cell clone dynamics reportedly forecast response best, with interferon-beta.

Germline trimming cut 9 bases from V and 4 bases from J; bases unmatched to any gene: 10. Germline loops: CDR1 KGHSH, CDR2 LQKENI. The CDR3 length is 15 residues. Clones were read by immunoSEQ multiplex PCR, and TCRdb kept only the in-frame ones, dropping some. The sample carries some 90,000 clones, more than 75% recorded once. To note about this clone: Antigen specificity is unknown.

The study treated chemo-refractory metastatic non-small-cell lung cancer patients with focal radiation plus ipilimumab CTLA-4 blockade. Sequencing was performed on peripheral blood, taken from a patient treated with radiotherapy plus ipilimumab. The chain links TRBV18 to TRBJ1-1; 11 bases line up with TRBD1. The TCR comes from a human donor with non-small cell lung cancer who had a partial response to radiotherapy plus ipilimumab. CDR3 sequence (DNA): TGTGCCAGTTTGGACAGGGGGCTGGTTAGCACTGAAGCTTTCTTT. Encoded protein: CASLDRGLVSTEAFF.